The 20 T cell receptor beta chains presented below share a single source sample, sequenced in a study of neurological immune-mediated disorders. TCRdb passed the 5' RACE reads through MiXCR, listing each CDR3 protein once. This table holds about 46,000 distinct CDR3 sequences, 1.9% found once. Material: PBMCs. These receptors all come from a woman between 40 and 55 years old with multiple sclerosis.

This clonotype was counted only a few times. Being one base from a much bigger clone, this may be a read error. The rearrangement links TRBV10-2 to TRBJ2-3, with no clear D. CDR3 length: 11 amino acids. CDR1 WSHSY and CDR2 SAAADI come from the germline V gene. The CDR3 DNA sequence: TGCGACAGCAGTTCCACAGATACGCAGTATTTT. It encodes CDSSSTDTQYF.

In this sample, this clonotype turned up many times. The CDR3 nucleotides read TGTGCCAGCAGCTTAGATTGGGCAGGGAATGGCTACACCTTC. Protein sequence: CASSLDWAGNGYTF. This sequence joins TRBV7-2 and TRBJ1-2, with D possibly matching TRBD1 (5 bases). This CDR3 spans 14 amino acids. Germline assignment: CDR1 SGHTA and CDR2 FQGNSA. V was shortened by 1 base and J by 6 bases, with 12 bases between the two germline ends.

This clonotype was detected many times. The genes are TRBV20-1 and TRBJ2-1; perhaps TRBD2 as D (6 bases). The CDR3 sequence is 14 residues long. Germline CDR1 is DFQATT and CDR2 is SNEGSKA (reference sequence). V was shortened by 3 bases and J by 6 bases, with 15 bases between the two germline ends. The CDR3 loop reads CSASRGGGLNEQFF. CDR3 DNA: TGCAGTGCTAGTAGGGGAGGTGGGCTCAATGAGCAGTTCTTC.

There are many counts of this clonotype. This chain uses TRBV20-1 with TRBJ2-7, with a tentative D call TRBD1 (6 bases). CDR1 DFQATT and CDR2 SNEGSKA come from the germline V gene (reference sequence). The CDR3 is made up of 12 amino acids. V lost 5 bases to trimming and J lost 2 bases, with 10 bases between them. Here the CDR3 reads CSALGGPYEQYF. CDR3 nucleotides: TGCAGTGCTTTAGGGGGTCCCTACGAGCAGTACTTC.

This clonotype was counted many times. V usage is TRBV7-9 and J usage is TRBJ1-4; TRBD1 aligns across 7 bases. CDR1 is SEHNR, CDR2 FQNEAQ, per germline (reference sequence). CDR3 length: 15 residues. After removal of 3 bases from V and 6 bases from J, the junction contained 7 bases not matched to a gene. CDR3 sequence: CASSFGPTGDEKLFF. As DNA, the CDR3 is TGTGCCAGCAGCTTCGGGCCTACAGGGGATGAAAAACTGTTTTTT.

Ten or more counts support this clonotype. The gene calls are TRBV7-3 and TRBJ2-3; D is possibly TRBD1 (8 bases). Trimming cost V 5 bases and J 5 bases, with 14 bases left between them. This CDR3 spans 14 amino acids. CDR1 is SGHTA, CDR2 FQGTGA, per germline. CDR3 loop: CASSKQGGGDTQYF. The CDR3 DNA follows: TGTGCCAGCAGCAAACAGGGGGGGGGAGATACGCAGTATTTT.

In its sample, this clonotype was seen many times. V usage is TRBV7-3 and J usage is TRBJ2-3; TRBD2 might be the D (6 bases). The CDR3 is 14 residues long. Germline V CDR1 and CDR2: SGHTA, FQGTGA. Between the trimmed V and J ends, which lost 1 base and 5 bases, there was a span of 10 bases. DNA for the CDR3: TGTGCCAGCAGCTTAAGGGGGGTTATAGATACGCAGTATTTT. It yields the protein CASSLRGVIDTQYF. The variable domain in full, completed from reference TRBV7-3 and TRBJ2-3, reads GAGVSQTPSNKVTEKGKYVELRCDPISGHTALYWYRQSLGQGPEFLIYFQGTGAADDSGLPNDRFFAVRPEGSVSTLKIQRTERGDSAVYLCASSLRGVIDTQYFGPGTRLTVL.

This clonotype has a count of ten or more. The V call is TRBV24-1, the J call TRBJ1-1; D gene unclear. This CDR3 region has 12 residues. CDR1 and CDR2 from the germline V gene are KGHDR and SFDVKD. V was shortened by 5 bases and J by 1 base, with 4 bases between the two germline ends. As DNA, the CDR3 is TGTGCCACCAGTGGTACGAACACTGAAGCTTTCTTT. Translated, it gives CATSGTNTEAFF.

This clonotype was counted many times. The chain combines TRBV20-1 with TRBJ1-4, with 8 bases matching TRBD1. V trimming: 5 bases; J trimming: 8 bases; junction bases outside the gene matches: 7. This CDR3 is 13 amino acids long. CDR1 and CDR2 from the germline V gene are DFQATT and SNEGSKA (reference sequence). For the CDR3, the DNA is TGCAGTGCTTCAGACAGGGGTGGAGAAAAACTGTTTTTT. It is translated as CSASDRGGEKLFF.

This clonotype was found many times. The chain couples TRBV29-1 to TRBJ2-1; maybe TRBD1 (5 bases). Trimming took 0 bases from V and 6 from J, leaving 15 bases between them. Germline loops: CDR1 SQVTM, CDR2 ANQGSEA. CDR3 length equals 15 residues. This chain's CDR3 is CSVEDWAGMGNEQFF. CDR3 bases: TGCAGCGTTGAAGATTGGGCAGGGATGGGCAATGAGCAGTTCTTC.

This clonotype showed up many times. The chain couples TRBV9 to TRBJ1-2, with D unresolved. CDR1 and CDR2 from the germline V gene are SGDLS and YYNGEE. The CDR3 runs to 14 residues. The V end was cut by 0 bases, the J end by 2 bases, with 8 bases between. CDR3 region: CASSVAGANYGYTF. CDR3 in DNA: TGTGCCAGCAGCGTAGCTGGCGCGAACTATGGCTACACCTTC.

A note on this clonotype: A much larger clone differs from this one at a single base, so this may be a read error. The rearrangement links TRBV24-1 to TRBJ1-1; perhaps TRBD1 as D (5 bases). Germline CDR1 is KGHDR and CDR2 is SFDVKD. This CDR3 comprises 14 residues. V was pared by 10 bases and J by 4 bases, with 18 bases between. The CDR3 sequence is CATTEGTQATEAFF. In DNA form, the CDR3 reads TGTGCCACGACGGAGGGGACCCAGGCCACTGAAGCTTTCTTT.

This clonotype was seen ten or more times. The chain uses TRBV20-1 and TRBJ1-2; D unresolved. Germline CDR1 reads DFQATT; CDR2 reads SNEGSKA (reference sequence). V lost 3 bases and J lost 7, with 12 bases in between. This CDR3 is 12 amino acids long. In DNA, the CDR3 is TGCAGTGCTAGCCCAGGAGAGGTTGGCTACACCTTC. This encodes CSASPGEVGYTF.

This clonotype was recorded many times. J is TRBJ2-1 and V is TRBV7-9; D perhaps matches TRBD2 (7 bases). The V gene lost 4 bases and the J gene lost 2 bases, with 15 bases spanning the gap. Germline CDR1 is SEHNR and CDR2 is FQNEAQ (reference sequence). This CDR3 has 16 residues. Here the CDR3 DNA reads TGTGCCAGCAGCTCCGGGGGGCCCGGAGCCTACAATGAGCAGTTCTTC. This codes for CASSSGGPGAYNEQFF. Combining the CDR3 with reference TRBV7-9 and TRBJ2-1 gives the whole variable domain DTGVSQNPRHKITKRGQNVTFRCDPISEHNRLYWYRQTLGQGPEFLTYFQNEAQLEKSRLLSDRFSAERPKGSFSTLEIQRTEQGDSAMYLCASSSGGPGAYNEQFFGPGTRLTVL.

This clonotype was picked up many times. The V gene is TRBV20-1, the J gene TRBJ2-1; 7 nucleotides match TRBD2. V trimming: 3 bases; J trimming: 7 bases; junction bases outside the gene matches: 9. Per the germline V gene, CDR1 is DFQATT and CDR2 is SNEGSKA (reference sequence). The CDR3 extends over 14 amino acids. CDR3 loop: CSASHSRGVNEQFF. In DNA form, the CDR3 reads TGCAGTGCTAGCCACTCCCGGGGGGTTAATGAGCAGTTCTTC.

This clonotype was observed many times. Here the CDR3 reads CASSLAAGGGDTQYF. The CDR3 DNA follows: TGTGCCAGCAGCTTAGCGGCAGGGGGCGGGGATACGCAGTATTTT. V gene TRBV7-2 combines with J gene TRBJ2-3, with TRBD1 matching 8 bases. With 0 bases clipped from V and 6 bases from J, the junction kept 5 bases outside the gene matches. Germline values: CDR1 SGHTA, CDR2 FQGNSA. The CDR3 is made up of 15 amino acids.

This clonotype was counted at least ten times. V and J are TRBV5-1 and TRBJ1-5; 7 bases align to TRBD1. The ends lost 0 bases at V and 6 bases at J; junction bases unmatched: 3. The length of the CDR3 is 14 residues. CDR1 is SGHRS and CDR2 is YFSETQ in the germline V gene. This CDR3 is CASSLEGAAQPQHF. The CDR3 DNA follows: TGCGCCAGCAGCTTGGAGGGGGCGGCTCAGCCCCAGCATTTT.

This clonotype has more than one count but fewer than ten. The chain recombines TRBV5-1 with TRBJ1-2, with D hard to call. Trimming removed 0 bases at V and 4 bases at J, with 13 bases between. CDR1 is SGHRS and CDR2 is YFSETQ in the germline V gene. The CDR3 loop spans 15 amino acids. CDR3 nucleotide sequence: TGCGCCAGCAGCTTGGGGAACGTGGATGGCTATGGCTACACCTTC. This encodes CASSLGNVDGYGYTF.

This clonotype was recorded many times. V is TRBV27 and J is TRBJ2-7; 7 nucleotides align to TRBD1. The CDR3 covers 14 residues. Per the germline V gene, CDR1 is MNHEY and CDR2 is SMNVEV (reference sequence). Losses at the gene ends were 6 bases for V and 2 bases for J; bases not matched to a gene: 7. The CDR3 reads CASSAWDSPYEQYF. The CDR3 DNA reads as TGTGCCAGCAGCGCTTGGGACAGTCCCTACGAGCAGTACTTC.

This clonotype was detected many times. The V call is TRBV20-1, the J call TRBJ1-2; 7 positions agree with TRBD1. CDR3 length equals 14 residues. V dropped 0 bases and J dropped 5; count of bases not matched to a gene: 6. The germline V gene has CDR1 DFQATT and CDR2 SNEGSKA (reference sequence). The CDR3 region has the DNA TGCAGTGCTAGAGATCGTAGGGGACAGTATGGCTACACCTTC. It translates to CSARDRRGQYGYTF.